The present TCR beta chain was sequenced within a study of spatial heterogeneity in lung cancer. Study at large: A unique TCR and UMI combination showed up more than ten times in raw reads, on average. General study points: Ubiquitous expanded tumor TCRs were observed in blood more at resection than follow-up.

Every TCR cDNA molecule carried a tag that served as a unique molecular identifier. MiXCR, applied by TCRdb to the 5' RACE reads, yields one record per CDR3 protein. The sample lists some 8,600 distinct CDR3 sequences, 3.5% to 5.5% occurring once. The time point denotes: sample taken at primary tumor resection. Sequencing covered unsorted whole RNA taken from tumor, nontumor lung or frozen PBMC. Donation came from 70 or so patients with untreated early-stage non-small cell lung cancer. The CDR3 extends over 14 amino acids. Germline V gene data show CDR1 as LGHNA and CDR2 as YSLEER. Deletions cut 0 bases from V and 7 bases from J, with 12 bases between. This clonotype ranks as medium-sized. Its specificity is not known. This beta chain is a stray read from a library made for alpha chains; its abundance is not meaningful.

The receptor was isolated from a male donor with early-stage non-small cell lung cancer. Sequenced here: PBMCs, sampled at surgery. This chain connects TRBV4-3 to TRBJ1-2; the D is unclear. CDR3 in amino acids: CASSQDWQTSGYTF. The CDR3 DNA reads TGCGCCAGCAGCCAAGATTGGCAAACATCTGGCTACACCTTC.